Presented here are 6 T cell receptor beta chains from one specimen sequenced in a study of monozygotic twins with inflammatory bowel disease. TCRdb re-analyzed the 5' RACE reads; it lists each CDR3 protein once, without DNA. The table lists more than 110,000 distinct CDR3 sequences. The sample taken for sequencing was blood. These receptors all come from a human donor with ulcerative colitis or Crohn's disease, or a healthy co-twin of an affected twin (not recorded which).

The genes are TRBV20-1 and TRBJ2-3; the D gene TCRdb calls, TRBD2, cannot be checked with no DNA. The V gene's germline CDR1 is DFQATT and CDR2 SNEGSKA (reference sequence). The CDR3 consists of 13 residues. CDR3 region: CSEEREHTDTQYF.

The genes are TRBV7-9 and TRBJ1-2; TCRdb's D call, TRBD1, is unchecked because there is no DNA. The CDR3 runs to 13 residues. Germline V gives CDR1 SEHNR, CDR2 FQNEAQ (reference sequence). This chain's CDR3 is CASSLEGALGYTF.

The rearrangement joins TRBV10-3 to TRBJ2-1; the D gene TCRdb calls, TRBD2, cannot be checked with no DNA. CDR3 length: 17 residues. The germline CDR1 and CDR2 sequences are ENHRY and SYGVKD. CDR3 loop: CAISGTSGRALNNEQFF.

The CDR3 loop reads CASSTSGERNSPLHF. This sequence joins TRBV12-3 or TRBV12-4 and TRBJ1-6. The CDR3 consists of 15 residues.

The chain links TRBV7-2 to TRBJ1-3. The CDR3 is made up of 13 amino acids. CDR1 is SGHTA and CDR2 is FQGNSA in the germline V gene. Here the CDR3 reads CASSFRGRNTIYF.

The V and J genes are TRBV5-1 and TRBJ1-4; TCRdb indicates TRBD1, and absent DNA this call remains unverified. Looked up from germline, CDR1 is SGHRS and CDR2 is YFSETQ. This CDR3 is built from 14 residues. The CDR3 loop reads CASSPRESWEKLFF.